This T cell receptor beta chain was found in a study of blood T cell repertoires in COVID-19. For the study at large: Samples came from the United States, Italy and Spain, spanning acute and convalescent COVID-19. T cells, B-cell-depleted T cells, or PBMCs supplied cDNA or gDNA.

CDR3 size: 15 residues. Trimming removed 2 bases at V and 3 bases at J, with 10 bases between. Germline CDR1 KGHSH, CDR2 LQKENI. Methods used by the authors: Nucleated cell counts were estimated from reference gene primer amplification. Assay: immunoSEQ multiplex PCR; the TCRdb copy retains only in-frame clones and omits some. D and trimming come from the DNA, and the V and J calls and clone size come from that table. Of approximately 49,000 clones in the sample, 84% were seen once. The J gene is TRBJ2-2, the V gene TRBV18, with D tentatively TRBD2 (6 bases). This TCR came from a man aged 50-60 years with acute or convalescent COVID-19. Source material: peripheral blood. The CDR3 region has the DNA TGTGCCAGCTCACCAGAAGGGAGGCACACCGGGGAGCTGTTTTTT. Amino acids: CASSPEGRHTGELFF.